This T cell receptor (beta chain) stems from a study of cytotoxic CD8 clonotypes in ibrutinib-treated CLL (dated by TCRdb to about 2021). Regarding the study in general: The cohort was composed of some twelve relapsed/refractory and around 15 treatment-naive patients; IGHV unmutated status was identified in some 17 patients. Cryopreserved peripheral blood mononuclear cells were obtained prior to treatment, at the time of response, and at either disease progression or sustained remission. Partial responses were observed in some 24 patients and complete responses in 2; after a median follow-up of around 68 months, remission was maintained in approximately 14 patients and progression was observed in roughly twelve. Samples averaged 255,043 productive templates and more than 85,000 productive rearrangements. Every sample from remission and from progressive disease was obtained while the patients were still on ibrutinib. Response samples were obtained after a median of about 13 months of treatment, with a range of about 6 to 36 months. Longitudinal samples were available for about 30% of the roughly 90 trial participants. The investigation overall reported the following: Public clonotypes were found to be uncommon and were observed to contract or remain stable during treatment; the increase in clonality was shown to reflect expansion of private clonotypes at ibrutinib response. Sustained-remission and progressing patients did not have matched sampling times, and lymph node repertoires were not examined. At baseline, clonality was higher than in age-matched healthy donors and showed a strong correlation with circulating CD8+ T-cell counts. Clonality increased at ibrutinib response, stayed stable in sustained remission, and fell back toward baseline at progression.

The goal of deep resolution MiSeq sequencing was a depth between 1 in 1 million and 1 in 200,000 T cells, and coverage averaged 10x per clonotype. TCR beta libraries were generated with the immunoSEQ hsTCRB Kit. In the authors' own workflow: The data were analyzed with ImmunoSEQ Analyzer and ImmunoSEQ Data Assistant, and V, D and J gene assignments followed IMGT definitions. Clonality, which ranges from 0 to 1, was calculated as one minus the normalized Shannon entropy of productive rearrangement frequencies. Only overrepresented clonotypes making up at least 0.05% of each patient's repertoire were included in the public clonotype analysis. Some 13 age-matched healthy donor repertoires from immuneACCESS served as clonality controls. In its TCRdb copy, this immuneACCESS table keeps in-frame sequences only and misses some clones. Where compared with another copy, unresolved V genes explain less than half of these, and the others have no known cause. V, J and clone size reflect that table, while D and trimming were determined from the DNA. The sample records approximately 200,000 clones, 72% of which are singletons. The ten largest clones represent roughly 13% of the sample.

With respect to this clone: Its specific antigen is unknown. Nothing much larger sits one base from this clone, and base qualities are not available.

The trim is 2 bases for V and 12 bases for J, with a gap of 20 bases between the germline ends. The CDR3 holds 14 amino acids from the cysteine to the phenylalanine. Just CDR3 DNA is preserved here, 42 bases in frame from base 1. The germline V gene gives CDR1 as LGHNA and CDR2 as YSLEER. The time point label, read with the paper, signifies: approximately 2 years on ibrutinib. For TCR beta library preparation, roughly 2 micrograms of genomic DNA were extracted from the cryopreserved PBMCs. Longitudinal blood samples from CLL patients on ibrutinib monotherapy were analyzed using high-throughput TCR beta sequencing. Patients were enrolled in a phase 2 open-label single-center ibrutinib monotherapy trial.

Here the chain combines TRBV4-3 and TRBJ2-7; the D gene is tentatively TRBD1 or TRBD2, each matching 6 bases. The sequencing used PBMCs, collected after 24 months of ibrutinib treatment. The receptor comes from a human donor with chronic lymphocytic leukemia. The CDR3: CASSQLMGGRELYF. DNA sequence: TGCGCCAGCAGCCAATTAATGGGGGGCAGGGAATTGTACTTC.